These 17 T cell receptor beta chains originate from one sample sequenced in a study of shared clonotypes between healthy human individuals. Positively selected for CCR7, the CD45RO-negative cells used as naive CD8 cells excluded terminally differentiated effector memory CD45RA+ cells. TCRdb's copy holds only in-frame clones and misses some; the assay was immunoSEQ multiplex PCR. Here the sample spans 2 million to 2.5 million clones, approximately 95% being singletons. The sample was naive CD8+ T cells sorted from blood. The receptors come from a man aged 18 to 30 in good health.

V and J are TRBV2 and TRBJ2-3, with D possibly matching TRBD2 (6 bases). The ends were cut back, 5 bases at V and 3 bases at J, with 21 bases in the middle. Germline V CDR1 and CDR2: SNHLY, FYNNEI. There are 17 residues in the CDR3. The CDR3 DNA follows: TGTGCCAGCAGTCCCGGAGGGGCTGTAAGGGGAACAGATACGCAGTATTTT. Protein: CASSPGGAVRGTDTQYF.

CDR3 coding DNA: TGTGCCAGCAGCTTAGCTTTTAATCCGCCTAATGAAAAACTGTTTTTT. This codes for CASSLAFNPPNEKLFF. This sequence joins TRBV7-9 and TRBJ1-4; no clear D. V lost 0 bases, J lost 3 bases, and 11 bases lay in between. Per the germline V gene, CDR1 is SEHNR and CDR2 is FQNEAQ (reference sequence). The CDR3 runs to 16 residues.

V and J are TRBV19 and TRBJ1-6; no reliable D call. Germline V gives CDR1 LNHDA, CDR2 SQIVND (reference sequence). Trimming stripped 6 bases from V and 9 bases from J, with 12 bases between. CDR3 length: 13 amino acids. CDR3 protein: CASRGSHGSPLHF. The CDR3 region has the DNA TGTGCCAGTAGGGGGTCCCACGGTTCACCCCTCCACTTT.

This chain connects TRBV11-3 to TRBJ2-3; D not resolved. The CDR3 runs 12 residues. Germline V gene sequence: CDR1 SGHNT, CDR2 YENEEA. Trimming took 5 bases from V and 3 from J, leaving 6 bases between them. The CDR3 is CASSGYTDTQYF. As DNA, the CDR3 is TGTGCCAGCAGCGGATATACAGATACGCAGTATTTT.

This chain joins TRBV13 and TRBJ2-1, with 8 bases aligning to TRBD2. This CDR3 has 16 residues. V trimming: 1 base; J trimming: 4 bases; junction bases outside the gene matches: 6. Looked up from germline, CDR1 is PRHDT and CDR2 is FYEKMQ (reference sequence). The CDR3 loop reads CASSLELGLAYNEQFF. The CDR3, as DNA: TGTGCCAGCAGCTTAGAACTAGGACTAGCATACAATGAGCAGTTCTTC.

Details on this clone: The same CDR3 also results from other DNA sequences found in this sample. This sequence joins TRBV27 and TRBJ2-7, with a tentative D call TRBD2 (6 bases). The CDR3 consists of 14 residues. The V gene lost 2 bases and the J gene lost 2 bases, with 10 bases spanning the gap. Germline V CDR1 and CDR2: MNHEY, SMNVEV (reference sequence). CDR3 protein: CASSLAGRAYEQYF. DNA of the CDR3: TGTGCCAGCAGTTTAGCGGGGCGAGCCTACGAGCAGTACTTC.

V is TRBV6-5 and J is TRBJ2-7; the D is unclear. Germline lookup yields CDR1 MNHEY and CDR2 SVGAGI. The CDR3 contains 14 residues. Trimming removed 5 bases from V and 0 bases from J, with 11 bases in between. DNA for the CDR3: TGTGCCAGCAGTAGGAGTTCCAGCTCCTACGAGCAGTACTTC. As protein: CASSRSSSSYEQYF.

V gene TRBV11-2 combines with J gene TRBJ2-5; TRBD1 is a possible D gene (6 bases). Trimming took 5 bases from V and 1 from J, leaving 11 bases between them. The CDR3 consists of 14 residues. Germline CDR1 SGHAT, CDR2 FQNNGV. The CDR3 DNA sequence: TGTGCCAGCAGCCTCCGACAGGCCCAAGAGACCCAGTACTTC. It codes for CASSLRQAQETQYF.

V is TRBV2 and J is TRBJ2-7; D ambiguous. Germline CDR1 is SNHLY and CDR2 is FYNNEI. V was shortened by 6 bases and J by 3 bases, with 12 bases between the two germline ends. The CDR3 contains 13 residues. The chain's CDR3 is CASRGSSNYEQYF. Here the CDR3 DNA reads TGTGCCAGCAGAGGTAGCTCCAACTACGAGCAGTACTTC.

The rearrangement uses TRBV5-6 and TRBJ2-1, with TRBD1 as a possible D gene (6 bases). V shed 6 bases and J shed 8 bases, with 12 bases lying between them. This CDR3 contains 12 residues. The germline gives CDR1 SGHDT, CDR2 YYEEEE. CDR3 sequence (DNA): TGTGCCAGCAATACAGGGACCTATGAGCAGTTCTTC. Its translation: CASNTGTYEQFF.

This sequence joins TRBV7-9 and TRBJ1-4, with D uncertain. V was cut by 5 bases and J by 7 bases, with 14 bases left in between. The CDR3 totals 14 residues. Germline CDR1 is SEHNR and CDR2 is FQNEAQ (reference sequence). CDR3 in DNA: TGTGCCAGCAGCCCTGGCGGGATTACTGAAAAACTGTTTTTT. Its translation is CASSPGGITEKLFF.

This clone was recorded only once. The chain combines TRBV6-5 with TRBJ2-7; perhaps D is TRBD1 or TRBD2 (7 bases each). Germline CDR1 and CDR2: MNHEY and SVGAGI. V was shortened by 5 bases and J by 5 bases, with 19 bases between the two germline ends. This CDR3 region has 15 residues. CDR3 DNA sequence: TGTGCCAGCAGTGCCGCCATTTCAGGGGGGGACGAGCAGTACTTC. Residues: CASSAAISGGDEQYF.

The rearrangement joins TRBV14 to TRBJ1-1; D is uncertain. Germline CDR1 is SGHDN and CDR2 is FVKESK. The V gene lost 0 bases and the J gene lost 0 bases, with 17 bases spanning the gap. CDR3 size: 18 residues. The CDR3 sequence is CASSQDGVGGMMNTEAFF. As DNA, the CDR3 is TGTGCCAGCAGCCAAGATGGGGTTGGAGGGATGATGAACACTGAAGCTTTCTTT.

This clone was found once. The gene calls are TRBV9 and TRBJ1-3; the D gene is possibly TRBD1 (5 bases). The CDR3 extends over 16 amino acids. The germline V gene has CDR1 SGDLS and CDR2 YYNGEE. Trimming pared 3 bases from V and 4 bases from J, leaving 17 bases between. The CDR3 DNA is TGTGCCAGCAGCGCTCCCGGGACGGCCTCCGGAAACACCATATATTTT. It encodes CASSAPGTASGNTIYF.

As for this clone: The conserved final phenylalanine or tryptophan is absent from the CDR3, which likely points to a read error. The rearrangement joins TRBV5-1 to TRBJ1-6, with D possibly being TRBD1 (5 bases). This CDR3 is 15 amino acids long. Germline CDR1 is SGHRS and CDR2 is YFSETQ. V was clipped by 5 bases and J by 7 bases, with 16 bases between them. CDR3 bases: TGCGCCAGCAGGACGGGAGCGGGGGACAATTCACCCCTCCACTCT. It is translated as CASRTGAGDNSPLHS.

This clone was seen only once. V gene TRBV6-1 combines with J gene TRBJ1-1; a weak D match, TRBD1 (5 bases). This CDR3 has 15 residues. The V end lost 5 bases, the J end lost 0 bases, and 13 bases lay between the germline ends. Looked up from germline, CDR1 is MNHNS and CDR2 is SASEGT. The CDR3: CASSKMTVLNTEAFF. In DNA form, the CDR3 reads TGTGCCAGCAGTAAAATGACAGTTCTGAACACTGAAGCTTTCTTT.

In its sample, this clone was seen once. The chain joins TRBV25-1 to TRBJ2-7; D is unresolved. CDR3 length equals 11 residues. Looked up from germline, CDR1 is MGHDK and CDR2 is SYGVNS. Trimming took 6 bases from V and 5 from J, leaving 8 bases between them. CDR3 in amino acids: CASSEAHEQYF. For the CDR3, the DNA is TGTGCCAGCAGCGAGGCCCACGAGCAGTACTTC.